One and the same sample provided the 9 T cell receptor beta chains below, sequenced in a study of blood T cell repertoires in COVID-19 (dated by TCRdb to 2020 to 2021). Libraries were built with the immunoSEQ multiplex PCR assay. This is the immuneACCESS table as TCRdb keeps it, with only in-frame sequences that have V and J called. A part of the clones is gone; compared with another copy, unresolved V genes explain less than half, and the rest is unexplained. This sample holds 95,000 to 150,000 clones; 85% to 90% were observed only once. The ten largest clones represent 0.88% of the sample. The material sequenced was peripheral blood. These TCRs come from a woman in her fifties or sixties with active or convalescent COVID-19.

This chain joins TRBV2 and TRBJ2-5, with 8 nucleotides matching TRBD1. This CDR3 region has 14 residues. The germline V gene encodes CDR1 SNHLY and CDR2 FYNNEI. V shed 5 bases, J shed 2 bases, and the junction held 4 bases outside the gene matches. The CDR3 protein is CASSSRTGQETQYF. The CDR3 nucleotides are TGTGCCAGCAGTTCCAGGACAGGGCAAGAGACCCAGTACTTC.

V gene TRBV2 combines with J gene TRBJ2-1, with 10 nucleotides matching TRBD1. Germline V lookup: CDR1 SNHLY, CDR2 FYNNEI. The CDR3 is 15 amino acids. The V and J ends lost 8 bases and 4 bases, in that order; junction bases with no gene match: 8. The chain's CDR3 is CASSNWDRGYNEQFF. The CDR3 DNA reads TGTGCCAGCTCTAACTGGGACAGGGGTTACAATGAGCAGTTCTTC.

The chain links TRBV28 to TRBJ1-5; D not certain. This CDR3 region has 15 residues. Trimming removed 2 bases from V and 3 bases from J, with 11 bases in between. Germline lookup yields CDR1 MDHEN and CDR2 SYDVKM. CDR3 coding DNA: TGTGCCAGCAGTTTAGTGGGCCAGCCCAATCAGCCCCAGCATTTT. This gives the protein CASSLVGQPNQPQHF. Drawing the rest from reference TRBV28 and TRBJ1-5, the complete variable domain is DVKVTQSSRYLVKRTGEKVFLECVQDMDHENMFWYRQDPGLGLRLIYFSYDVKMKEKGDIPEGYSVSREKKERFSLILESASTNQTSMYLCASSLVGQPNQPQHFGDGTRLSIL.

This clone was picked up one time. This chain uses TRBV6-4 with TRBJ2-4; 8 bases are a match to TRBD2. The CDR3 covers 19 residues. Unmatched junction bases numbered 17, after V lost 6 bases and J lost 1 base. Germline V gene data show CDR1 as MRHNA and CDR2 as SNTAGT. The CDR3 spells CASRDLAGLEFLAKNIQYF. DNA for the CDR3: TGTGCCAGCAGGGACCTAGCGGGTCTCGAGTTCCTCGCCAAAAACATTCAGTACTTC.

The gene calls are TRBV6-5 and TRBJ1-5; D is unresolved. CDR1 is MNHEY, CDR2 SVGAGI, per germline. This CDR3 has 16 residues. The V end was cut by 2 bases, the J end by 1 base, with 12 bases between. DNA for the CDR3: TGTGCCAGCAGTTACAGACACCCAAGCAGCAATCAGCCCCAGCATTTT. Translated, it gives CASSYRHPSSNQPQHF.

J is TRBJ2-7 and V is TRBV19; 7 bases are shared with TRBD1. In germline, CDR1 is LNHDA, CDR2 SQIVND (reference sequence). CDR3 size: 16 residues. The V and J ends lost 5 bases and 2 bases, in that order; junction bases with no gene match: 12. CDR3: CASSVTGTVPTYEQYF. CDR3 coding DNA: TGTGCCAGTAGTGTTACCGGGACAGTCCCTACCTACGAGCAGTACTTC.

The J gene is TRBJ1-6, the V gene TRBV5-4; TRBD1 matches 7 bases. Per the germline V gene, CDR1 is SGHNT and CDR2 is YYREEE (reference sequence). The V segment lost 4 bases and the J segment 9 bases; nucleotides outside the gene matches: 7. This CDR3 comprises 14 residues. This chain's CDR3 is CASSRDRVSSPLHF. Written as DNA, the CDR3 is TGTGCCAGCAGCCGAGACAGGGTATCTTCACCCCTCCACTTT.

There are a few counts of this clone. The rearrangement links TRBV5-4 to TRBJ1-1; 10 positions match TRBD1. Germline CDR1 SGHNT, CDR2 YYREEE (reference sequence). Trimming removed 4 bases from V and 6 bases from J; junction bases left unmatched: 6. The CDR3 length is 14 residues. The CDR3 DNA follows: TGTGCCAGCAGCCCGGACAGGGGGTTGGCTGAAGCTTTCTTT. Its protein product is CASSPDRGLAEAFF.

The chain has TRBV6-6 and TRBJ1-1, with 7 bases matching TRBD1. V lost 0 bases to trimming and J lost 3 bases; unmatched junction nucleotides: 7. From germline, CDR1 is MNHNY and CDR2 SVGAGI (reference sequence). The CDR3 length is 16 residues. The CDR3 loop is CASSYSTGWGYTEAFF. The DNA for the CDR3 is TGTGCCAGCAGTTACTCGACAGGGTGGGGGTACACTGAAGCTTTCTTT.